This note documents a single T cell receptor beta chain sequence. The table lists this clonotype with a few counts. Its antigen is currently not known. No base qualities exist here, and no much larger clone lies one base off it. TCR beta repertoires were profiled from peripheral blood of 13 young patients with multiple sclerosis to demonstrate the VDJtools post-analysis software. The multiple sclerosis patients were children and adolescents between about 6 and 15 years of age. The data were obtained in a study of post-analysis software for immune sequencing data (dated by TCRdb to about 2015). Study-wide context: Disease courses on record covered relapsing-remitting, secondary progressive and progressive-relapsing multiple sclerosis, though some patients had no subtype annotation. The multiple sclerosis patient repertoires were compared with about a dozen previously published healthy control repertoires from donors aged roughly 6 to 27 years. A subset of samples was prepared in parallel using single-end sample barcoding, then pooled and co-amplified after Illumina adapter ligation. Overall study results and their limits: Compared with controls, multiple sclerosis patients had significantly lower normalized Chao1 diversity, a finding suggesting substantial peripheral T-cell clonal expansion. Strong co-clustering of samples prepared in the same batch was shown by direct clustering with F measure, prompting a batch-effect correction. Significantly higher frequencies in patients than in controls were found for a few TRBV segments, including TRBV5-6, TRBV5-1 and TRBV20-1. The control group was slightly older than the multiple sclerosis patient group.

Libraries were made using PCR. TCRdb shows the sequencer as Illumina HiSeq 2500. Unique molecular identifiers were incorporated into TCR beta cDNA libraries to reduce PCR and sequencing biases. Per 1 to 10 million input T cells, around 500,000 cDNA molecules were obtained, such that each molecule approximated one T cell. Patient libraries were prepared and sequenced with the same protocol used for the earlier healthy control dataset. Samples belonging to the same batch were prepared together, multiplexed and sequenced on a shared HiSeq lane. The original methods were these. Raw barcoded reads were processed with MIGEC, and single-read molecular identifier groups were discarded before consensus assembly and CDR3 extraction. Clonotype tables were post-analysed with VDJtools, and diversity was normalized by down-sampling all datasets to the smallest sample size. To correct batch-related cross-sample contamination, repertoire overlap clustering matched CDR3 amino acid sequences but not nucleotide sequences. TCRdb took the public reads, trimmed them with fastp at Q25, ran MiXCR for clone calling and kept in-frame beta chains. Identical CDR3 proteins give one entry, which carries the most common genes and DNA. TCRdb, not the authors, supplied the V and J calls. Here the sample has around 770,000 distinct CDR3 sequences; about half occur a single time. The ten largest clonotypes hold roughly 4.9% of the sample.

The CDR1 and CDR2 encoded by the germline V gene (reference sequence) are SEHNR and FQNEAQ. Measured from the cysteine to the phenylalanine, the CDR3 is 10 residues long. Only the CDR3 portion is preserved as DNA: 30 bases, with reading frame beginning at the first base. The V and J ends are trimmed by 8 bases and 10 bases, leaving 11 bases between them. Sample: blood. Recombination joined TRBV7-9 with TRBJ1-1; no D gene can be assigned with confidence. This sequence was found in a girl aged 5-17 years with multiple sclerosis. The CDR3 region has the sequence CASGSRGAFF. The sequenced DNA: TGTGCCAGCGGCTCACGGGGAGCTTTCTTT.